This entry features one T cell receptor (beta chain) sequence. The Seattle patients, enrolled during active infection, were followed longitudinally. The CDR3 has 13 amino acids. This sample was included in a study of blood T cell repertoires in COVID-19. Whole-study context: Both acute and convalescent COVID-19 samples were obtained from the United States, Italy and Spain. T cells, B-cell-depleted T cells, or PBMCs provided the cDNA or gDNA that served as material.

In the authors' workflow: Reference gene primers were amplified, and this amplification served to estimate nucleated cell counts. Sequencing was performed with immunoSEQ multiplex PCR; in TCRdb, only in-frame clones are kept and a portion is missing. That table gives V, J and clone size, and the DNA gave D and trimming. The sample includes fewer than 200,000 clones, about four fifths of them seen just once. Sequenced: peripheral blood. The TCR sequence derives from a woman older than 75 with COVID-19, enrolled during active disease. The chain combines TRBV12-1 with TRBJ1-2; TRBD1, the D gene given by the table, was not confirmed from the DNA. TRBV12-1 is a recognized pseudogene. The CDR3 nucleotides read TGTGCCAGCAACGGTCCAGGGTACTATGGCTACACCTTC. Amino acids: CASNGPGYYGYTF.